This T cell receptor (beta chain) was obtained from a study of T cells in pancreatic ductal adenocarcinoma. Study-level results: No significant tumor-blood clonality difference; means were about 0.11 and 0.072.

Points on this clone: No antigen is known for it.

TCRdb's table, derived via immunoSEQ multiplex PCR, lists solely in-frame clones and lacks some. The sample holds about 12,000 clones, roughly 89% seen once. The selected patients with pancreatic ductal adenocarcinoma had surgery but no neoadjuvant therapy. The CDR3 has 15 amino acids. CDR1 and CDR2 (germline): SEHNR, FQNEAQ (reference sequence). V lost 2 bases and J 1 base, leaving 9 bases between the germline ends. The sequence derives from a human donor with pancreatic ductal adenocarcinoma. The chain joins TRBV7-9 to TRBJ2-1; D not certain. Sequenced input: PBMCs. The DNA for the CDR3 is TGTGCCAGCAGCTTACGGCAAGGGTCCTACAATGAGCAGTTCTTC. Its translation: CASSLRQGSYNEQFF. The full variable domain, with the rest looked up from reference TRBV7-9 and TRBJ2-1, is DTGVSQNPRHKITKRGQNVTFRCDPISEHNRLYWYRQTLGQGPEFLTYFQNEAQLEKSRLLSDRFSAERPKGSFSTLEIQRTEQGDSAMYLCASSLRQGSYNEQFFGPGTRLTVL.